This is a list of T cell receptor beta chains from one sample in a study of beta chain features in type 1 diabetes. Sequencing used immunoSEQ multiplex PCR; TCRdb keeps in-frame clones, though not all of them. This table holds 250,000 to 300,000 clones, about 7.8% found once. Material for sequencing was central memory CD4+ T cells from blood. These receptors were collected from a woman aged 18-35 years in good health. Each CDR3 is given with its conserved first and last residue. The D gene is left open where the match is weak. Where a row states a size, it is once, few, many or the class of an expanded clone; other rows omit it.

size: .
V: TRBV19
J: TRBJ2-5
D: TRBD1
DNA: TGTGCCAGTAGTACCAGACAGGGGGCAGAGACCCAGTACTTC
CDR3: CASSTRQGAETQYF

size: few
V: TRBV4-1
J: TRBJ1-2
D: .
DNA: TGCGCCAGCAGCCCCGCAGTGCCGGGAGGCTACACCTTC
CDR3: CASSPAVPGGYTF

size: .
V: TRBV7-2
J: TRBJ2-3
D: .
DNA: TGTGCCAGCAGCTTAGCTTCGGCGGGCTGGGATACGCAGTATTTT
CDR3: CASSLASAGWDTQYF

size: .
V: TRBV4-3
J: TRBJ2-5
D: .
DNA: TGCGCCAGCAGCCCCCGACGGCAAGAGACCCAGTACTTC
CDR3: CASSPRRQETQYF

size: .
V: TRBV4-2
J: TRBJ1-5
D: .
DNA: TGTGCCAGCAGCCGCGAAGCCGATCAGCCCCAGCATTTT
CDR3: CASSREADQPQHF

size: few
V: TRBV7-9
J: TRBJ1-6
D: .
DNA: TGTGCCAGCAGAGGACCCCAGGGGCGCGGTTCACCCCTCCACTTT
CDR3: CASRGPQGRGSPLHF

size: few
V: TRBV4-2
J: TRBJ2-3
D: TRBD2
DNA: TGTGCCAGCAGCCCCCGACTAGCGGGAGTCGGTCGAGGCACAGATACGCAGTATTTT
CDR3: CASSPRLAGVGRGTDTQYF

size: .
V: TRBV4-1
J: TRBJ2-7
D: .
DNA: TGCGCCAGCAGCCGGTCCCAGGGCGTCGAGCAGTACTTC
CDR3: CASSRSQGVEQYF

size: .
V: TRBV14
J: TRBJ1-2
D: TRBD1
DNA: TGTGCCAGCAGCCTACAGGGGGCCTATGGCTACACCTTC
CDR3: CASSLQGAYGYTF

size: many
V: TRBV19
J: TRBJ2-1
D: .
DNA: TGTGCCAGCCGTATGGGGAACTACAATGAGCAGTTCTTC
CDR3: CASRMGNYNEQFF

size: .
V: TRBV30
J: TRBJ2-1
D: .
DNA: TGTGCCTGGACCCGGGGGACCTCCTTAAAGCAGTTCTTC
CDR3: CAWTRGTSLKQFF

size: few
V: TRBV2
J: TRBJ1-6
D: TRBD1
DNA: TGTGCCAGCAGACCCGGGACAGCCTATAATTCACCCCTCCACTTT
CDR3: CASRPGTAYNSPLHF

size: .
V: TRBV27
J: TRBJ1-6
D: .
DNA: TGTGCCACCCGACAGGCAGGGTCACCCCTCCACTTT
CDR3: CATRQAGSPLHF

size: few
V: TRBV30
J: TRBJ1-2
D: .
DNA: TGTGCCTGGAGGGGGTTCTCCTATGGCTACACCTTC
CDR3: CAWRGFSYGYTF

size: few
V: TRBV28
J: TRBJ1-5
D: .
DNA: TGTGCCAGCAGTTCCTCACAGGGCCCCGGGGTGGGGCAGCCCCAGCATTTT
CDR3: CASSSSQGPGVGQPQHF

size: .
V: TRBV7-9
J: TRBJ2-5
D: TRBD2
DNA: TGTGCCAGCAGACTAGCGGGAACGGGGGAGACCCAGTACTTC
CDR3: CASRLAGTGETQYF

size: many
V: TRBV7-2
J: TRBJ2-4
D: .
DNA: TGTGCCAGCAGCTTAGCGGGGGGATTTCAGTACTTC
CDR3: CASSLAGGFQYF

size: many
V: TRBV6-4
J: TRBJ1-1
D: .
DNA: TGTGCCAGCAGTGCGACTCGGGACACTGAAGCTTTCTTT
CDR3: CASSATRDTEAFF

size: few
V: TRBV18
J: TRBJ2-5
D: .
DNA: TGTGCCAGCTCACCACCGAACAGGGGGGGAGAGACCCAGTACTTC
CDR3: CASSPPNRGGETQYF

size: few
V: TRBV7-8
J: TRBJ2-3
D: .
DNA: TGTGCCAGCAGCTCAAGCACAGATACGCAGTATTTT
CDR3: CASSSSTDTQYF

size: .
V: TRBV7-2
J: TRBJ2-3
D: .
DNA: TGTGCCAGCAGCTTCCTAGGCACAGATACGCAGTATTTT
CDR3: CASSFLGTDTQYF

size: few
V: TRBV19
J: TRBJ2-7
D: TRBD1
DNA: TGTGCCAGTGCAGAGCCGGGCAGGGGGCACTACGAGCAGTACTTC
CDR3: CASAEPGRGHYEQYF

size: .
V: TRBV6-1
J: TRBJ2-3
D: TRBD2
DNA: TGTGCCCTAGGGGACTACCGGCTGGTAGATACGCAGTATTTT
CDR3: CALGDYRLVDTQYF

size: .
V: TRBV28
J: TRBJ1-1
D: TRBD1
DNA: TGTGCCAGCCCTCCCGGACAGGGAACCATGAACACTGAAGCTTTCTTT
CDR3: CASPPGQGTMNTEAFF

size: .
V: TRBV7-3
J: TRBJ1-1
D: .
DNA: TGTGCCAGCAGCCGACAGATGAACACTGAAGCTTTCTTT
CDR3: CASSRQMNTEAFF

size: few
V: TRBV29-1
J: TRBJ1-1
D: .
DNA: TGCAGCGTTGAGCTATCTAAGACTGAAGCTTTCTTT
CDR3: CSVELSKTEAFF

size: few
V: TRBV28
J: TRBJ1-2
D: TRBD1
DNA: TGTGCCAGCAGTTCAGGGGGCTACGACTATGGCTACACCTTC
CDR3: CASSSGGYDYGYTF

size: many
V: TRBV2
J: TRBJ1-5
D: .
DNA: TGTGCCAGCAGTGGAGTAGGAGGCAGCAATCAGCCCCAGCATTTT
CDR3: CASSGVGGSNQPQHF

size: few
V: TRBV18
J: TRBJ1-1
D: .
DNA: TGTGCCAGCTCACCCGGGGGTATCGGGAAAAGAGCTTTCTTT
CDR3: CASSPGGIGKRAFF

size: .
V: TRBV28
J: TRBJ1-2
D: .
DNA: TGTGCCAGCAGTTCCTCCCGGTCGGGGGTGAACTATGGCTACACCTTC
CDR3: CASSSSRSGVNYGYTF

size: few
V: TRBV13
J: TRBJ2-3
D: .
DNA: TGTGCCAGCAGCTTAGGCTGGGGGTATTTT
CDR3: CASSLGWGYF

size: .
V: TRBV6-5
J: TRBJ1-1
D: .
DNA: TGTGCCAGCAGTCCGGCGGGGGTTGGTCCTGAAGCTTTCTTT
CDR3: CASSPAGVGPEAFF

size: few
V: TRBV4-3
J: TRBJ2-7
D: .
DNA: TGCGCCAGCAGCCAAGATGGGGGAGACGAGCAGTACTTC
CDR3: CASSQDGGDEQYF

size: few
V: TRBV28
J: TRBJ2-2
D: TRBD1
DNA: TGTGCCAGCCAGGGGGCTTCCTCTTCGCGGGTGGAGCTGTTTTTT
CDR3: CASQGASSSRVELFF

size: few
V: TRBV7-3
J: TRBJ2-5
D: .
DNA: TGTGCCAGCAGCCAGACTTGGGGAGAGACCCAGTACTTC
CDR3: CASSQTWGETQYF

size: .
V: TRBV6-5
J: TRBJ2-5
D: TRBD2
DNA: TGTGCCAGCAGTGGACTAGCGGGGGGGCAGGAGACCCAGTACTTC
CDR3: CASSGLAGGQETQYF

size: few
V: TRBV27
J: TRBJ1-2
D: .
DNA: TGTGCCAGTAAACGGAAGGGGGGAAAGGGGCTGGATGGCTACACCTTC
CDR3: CASKRKGGKGLDGYTF

size: many
V: TRBV28
J: TRBJ1-6
D: .
DNA: TGTGCCAGCGTAACCGGGAGATATAATTCACCCCTCCACTTT
CDR3: CASVTGRYNSPLHF

size: many
V: TRBV7-9
J: TRBJ1-4
D: TRBD1
DNA: TGTGCCAGCAGCTCCGGGACAGGTGATGAAAAACTGTTTTTT
CDR3: CASSSGTGDEKLFF

size: .
V: TRBV5-4
J: TRBJ1-2
D: .
DNA: TGTGCCAGCAGCCAATCCCGGTACTATGGCTACACCTTC
CDR3: CASSQSRYYGYTF

size: few
V: TRBV28
J: TRBJ1-2
D: .
DNA: TGTGCCAGCAGTTTATTACAGCATGGCTACACCTTC
CDR3: CASSLLQHGYTF

size: .
V: TRBV4-2
J: TRBJ2-5
D: TRBD2
DNA: TGTGCCAGCAGCCGCTTATCTGGGACTAGCGGACAAGAGACCCAGTACTTC
CDR3: CASSRLSGTSGQETQYF

size: few
V: TRBV29-1
J: TRBJ2-6
D: .
DNA: TGCAGCGTTGAAGATCGGGACCCCCGAGATGGGGCCAACGTCCTGACTTTC
CDR3: CSVEDRDPRDGANVLTF

size: few
V: TRBV7-2
J: TRBJ2-5
D: .
DNA: TGTGCCAGCAGCTTAGTCGGGATCGGCGGGGAAGAGACCCAGTACTTC
CDR3: CASSLVGIGGEETQYF

size: few
V: TRBV10-3
J: TRBJ1-2
D: .
DNA: TGTGCCAGCACGTGGGATTCGAGAGGGCCCTATGGCTACACCTTC
CDR3: CASTWDSRGPYGYTF

size: .
V: TRBV30
J: TRBJ2-1
D: TRBD2
DNA: TGTGCCTGGAGTCGTGGACTAGCGGCGGAGCAGTTCTTC
CDR3: CAWSRGLAAEQFF

size: .
V: TRBV5-1
J: TRBJ2-6
D: .
DNA: TGCGCCAGCAGCCCCAGGGGTATGGCCAACGTCCTGACTTTC
CDR3: CASSPRGMANVLTF

size: .
V: TRBV14
J: TRBJ1-2
D: .
DNA: TGTGCCAGCAGCCTGACATTATACTATGGCTACACCTTC
CDR3: CASSLTLYYGYTF

size: few
V: TRBV5-6
J: TRBJ2-5
D: .
DNA: TGTGCCAGCAGCTCACAGGAGTATGGTAAAGAGACCCAGTACTTC
CDR3: CASSSQEYGKETQYF

size: .
V: TRBV19
J: TRBJ2-7
D: TRBD2
DNA: TGTGCCAGTAGTATCGACCCCTATATAGCGGGGTACACCTACGAGCAGTACTTC
CDR3: CASSIDPYIAGYTYEQYF